This passage covers 25 T cell receptor beta chains from one sample sequenced in a study of CD8+CD57+ T cells in acquired aplastic anemia. Genomic DNA provided the template from which TCR beta VDJ and CDR3 profiles were obtained. Using its own MiXCR run on the reads, TCRdb lists one record per CDR3 protein. Found here are 150,000 to 200,000 distinct CDR3 sequences, nearly 50% of them singletons; the top ten hold 10% to 15%. Whoever was chosen for sequencing had shown CD8+CD57+ cell expansion by flow cytometry. Sequences were obtained from sorted CD4+, CD8+, or CD8+CD57+ T cells (not recorded which) from PBMCs. The receptors derive from a human donor with aplastic anemia.

Details on this clonotype: The junction and the germline gene differ at one end; a read error may be behind it. The V and J genes are TRBV5-5 and TRBJ1-1; D remains ambiguous. Germline V lookup: CDR1 SGHKS, CDR2 YYEKEE (reference sequence). The CDR3 spans 13 residues. CDR3 DNA: TGTGCCAGCAGCTTGGCGAGAAACACTGGAGCTTTCTTT. This codes for CASSLARNTGAFF.

This clonotype was counted only a few times. The CDR3 bases are TGTGCCAGCAGCCAGTCGGGGCCTGAGCAGTTCTTC. Protein sequence: CASSQSGPEQFF. V usage is TRBV3-1 and J usage is TRBJ2-1, with D perhaps assigned TRBD1 or TRBD2 (5 bases each). V lost 3 bases and J 9 bases, leaving 9 bases between the germline ends. The CDR3 consists of 12 residues. Germline V gene lookup returns CDR1 LGHDT and CDR2 YNNKEL (reference sequence).

This clonotype appeared many times. This chain links TRBV3-1 with TRBJ2-7, with 9 positions matching TRBD2. Trimming at V came to 3 bases and at J to 5 bases, leaving 2 bases not matched to a gene. The germline CDR1 and CDR2 sequences are LGHDT and YNNKEL (reference sequence). This CDR3 is 13 amino acids long. The CDR3 loop reads CASSQRGGNEQYF. CDR3 DNA: TGTGCCAGCAGCCAGCGGGGGGGGAACGAGCAGTACTTC.

This clonotype was counted ten times or more. This chain connects TRBV24-1 to TRBJ2-7; TRBD1 is a possible D gene (6 bases). This CDR3 is 14 amino acids long. The V end lost 4 bases, the J end lost 2 bases, and 11 bases lay between the germline ends. Germline CDR1 and CDR2: KGHDR and SFDVKD. The CDR3 sequence is CATSEGGRTYEQYF. CDR3 coding DNA: TGTGCCACCAGTGAAGGGGGACGGACCTACGAGCAGTACTTC.

This clonotype was seen at least ten times. The chain is built from TRBV20-1 and TRBJ1-5; TRBD1 agrees at 7 bases. The CDR3 is 12 residues long. V dropped 3 bases and J dropped 4; count of bases not matched to a gene: 0. Germline V gene lookup returns CDR1 DFQATT and CDR2 SNEGSKA (reference sequence). CDR3 amino acids: CSASRGNQPQHF. As DNA, the CDR3 is TGCAGTGCTAGCAGGGGGAATCAGCCCCAGCATTTT.

As regards this clonotype: A much larger clone sits a single nucleotide away, making a read error possible. The chain uses TRBV5-4 and TRBJ1-2; a weak D match, TRBD1 (6 bases). Germline V gives CDR1 SGHNT, CDR2 YYREEE (reference sequence). Trimming cost V 2 bases and J 3 bases, with 14 bases left between them. The CDR3 loop spans 15 amino acids. The CDR3 protein is CASSLAGQRDYGYTF. CDR3 bases: TGTGCCAGCAGCTTAGCCGGACAGCGGGACTATGGCTACACCTTC.

The chain couples TRBV10-2 to TRBJ2-1; 7 bases align to TRBD2. The germline V gene encodes CDR1 WSHSY and CDR2 SAAADI. This CDR3 region has 13 residues. V lost 6 bases, J lost 2 bases, and 1 base stayed unmatched. The CDR3: CASSGGTYNEQFF. CDR3 in DNA: TGCGCCAGCAGCGGGGGGACCTACAATGAGCAGTTCTTC.

This rearrangement joins TRBV12-5 to TRBJ2-1; D not certain. V lost 5 bases and J 8 bases, leaving 10 bases between the germline ends. Germline CDR1 reads LGHNT; CDR2 reads FRNRAP. The length of the CDR3 is 12 residues. CDR3 sequence reads: CASGLLRYEQFF. CDR3 in DNA: TGTGCTAGTGGTCTGTTGCGGTATGAGCAGTTCTTC.

The V call is TRBV19, the J call TRBJ2-1, with D uncertain. The CDR3 spans 13 residues. The germline V gene encodes CDR1 LNHDA and CDR2 SQIVND (reference sequence). The V and J ends lost 11 bases and 7 bases respectively, with 18 bases between them. CDR3 DNA sequence: TGTGCCGGCACCGTGTTGATTGATAATGAGCAGTTCTTC. Encoded protein: CAGTVLIDNEQFF.

Turning to this clonotype: The germline gene is not matched at one end of the junction; a read error may be the cause. V is TRBV29-1 and J is TRBJ2-6, with D possibly matching TRBD1 (5 bases). The CDR3 is 15 amino acids. Germline V gene sequence: CDR1 SQVTM, CDR2 ANQGSEA. The CDR3 loop is CSVGWVTSGANVPTF. DNA for the CDR3: TGCAGCGTTGGGTGGGTTACCTCTGGGGCCAACGTCCCGACTTTC.

The chain joins TRBV20-1 to TRBJ2-3; D unresolved. The CDR3 consists of 12 residues. Germline V gene sequence: CDR1 DFQATT, CDR2 SNEGSKA (reference sequence). V lost 4 bases and J 0 bases, leaving 5 bases between the germline ends. The CDR3 protein is CSANPSTDTQYF. CDR3 DNA sequence: TGCAGTGCTAACCCGAGCACAGATACGCAGTATTTT.

The gene calls are TRBV29-1 and TRBJ2-7; TRBD1 matches 7 bases. The CDR3 has 14 amino acids. The germline V gene encodes CDR1 SQVTM and CDR2 ANQGSEA. The CDR3 here is CRLGGQASSYEQYF. CDR3 sequence (DNA): TGCAGATTAGGAGGACAGGCGAGCTCCTACGAGCAGTACTTC.

This chain uses TRBV15 with TRBJ2-3; 7 bases agree with TRBD2. CDR3 length: 15 amino acids. CDR1 and CDR2 (germline): LNHNV, YYDKDF (reference sequence). Unmatched junction bases numbered 8, after V lost 6 bases and J lost 2 bases. The CDR3 is CATRKRGPFTDTQYF. CDR3 DNA sequence: TGTGCCACCAGGAAGCGGGGCCCTTTCACAGATACGCAGTATTTT.

This clonotype was detected ten times or more. The chain uses TRBV19 and TRBJ1-1, with 11 bases lining up with TRBD1. From germline, CDR1 is LNHDA and CDR2 SQIVND (reference sequence). The trim removed 6 bases at V and 0 bases at J, leaving 3 bases unmatched. CDR3 size: 15 residues. CDR3 coding DNA: TGTGCCAGTAGATGGGGACAGGGGGTGAACACTGAAGCTTTCTTT. Amino acid sequence: CASRWGQGVNTEAFF.

V usage is TRBV10-1 and J usage is TRBJ2-3, with unresolved D. Per germline, CDR1 WNHNN and CDR2 SYGVQD (reference sequence). The CDR3 consists of 17 residues. Trimming stripped 0 bases from V and 0 bases from J, with 13 bases between. Here the CDR3 reads CASSESKVFGSTDTQYF. CDR3 coding DNA: TGCGCCAGCAGTGAGTCGAAGGTGTTCGGAAGCACAGATACGCAGTATTTT.

This clonotype was found many times. V gene TRBV7-9 combines with J gene TRBJ1-1; 7 bases line up with TRBD1. This CDR3 is 15 amino acids long. Per the germline V gene, CDR1 is SEHNR and CDR2 is FQNEAQ (reference sequence). Trimming took 4 bases from V and 4 from J; bases not matched to a gene: 9. The CDR3 spells CASSSSSRGSTEAFF. The CDR3 region has the DNA TGTGCCAGCAGCTCCAGTAGCAGGGGGTCCACTGAAGCTTTCTTT.

V usage is TRBV24-1 and J usage is TRBJ2-1; possibly TRBD2 for D (6 bases). V lost 2 bases to trimming and J lost 13 bases, with 14 bases between them. The CDR3 has 13 amino acids. CDR1 is KGHDR and CDR2 is SFDVKD in the germline V gene. DNA for the CDR3: TGTGCCACCAGTGATTCCTCCAGCGGGCTCCAGTTCTTC. Its protein product is CATSDSSSGLQFF.

The V call is TRBV24-1, the J call TRBJ2-1; 11 bases fit TRBD2. CDR1 and CDR2 from the germline V gene are KGHDR and SFDVKD. V trimming: 3 bases; J trimming: 6 bases; junction bases outside the gene matches: 9. This CDR3 has 17 amino acids. Here the CDR3 reads CATSDPQLAGAANEQFF. In DNA form, the CDR3 reads TGTGCCACCAGTGATCCTCAACTAGCGGGAGCGGCCAATGAGCAGTTCTTC.

The table lists this clonotype with many counts. CDR3 sequence: CASSFHLYEQYF. CDR3 bases: TGTGCCAGCAGTTTCCACCTCTACGAGCAGTACTTC. The V call is TRBV12-3 or TRBV12-4, the J call TRBJ2-7, with no clear D. The CDR3 runs to 12 residues. V was clipped by 3 bases and J by 3 bases, with 6 bases between them.

This clonotype was counted at least ten times. The V and J genes are TRBV20-1 and TRBJ2-1; D is ambiguous. CDR3 length equals 13 residues. Trimming took off 6 bases at V and 0 bases at J, with 9 bases between the two ends. Per germline, CDR1 DFQATT and CDR2 SNEGSKA (reference sequence). The CDR3 sequence: CSARQSSYNEQFF. CDR3 nucleotides: TGCAGTGCAAGGCAGAGCTCCTACAATGAGCAGTTCTTC.

The chain has TRBV5-4 and TRBJ2-1, with TRBD2 identical over 13 bases. TRBJ2-7 matches the DNA end more closely, so the J call is doubtful. The CDR3 covers 15 residues. The germline V gene has CDR1 SGHNT and CDR2 YYREEE (reference sequence). In DNA, the CDR3 is TGTGCCAGCAGCTTCGGGACTAGCGGGGTTGGCGAGCAGTACTTC. Protein sequence: CASSFGTSGVGEQYF.

This CDR3 is CSARDAGLDNSPLHF. The CDR3 DNA reads as TGCAGTGCTAGAGACGCAGGGCTAGATAATTCACCCCTCCACTTT. The chain recombines TRBV20-1 with TRBJ1-6; perhaps TRBD1 as D (5 bases). Trimming removed 0 bases from V and 5 bases from J, with 11 bases in between. Germline V CDR1 and CDR2: DFQATT, SNEGSKA (reference sequence). The CDR3 totals 15 residues.

A few counts support this clonotype. The V call is TRBV13, the J call TRBJ2-7, with unresolved D. This CDR3 region has 14 residues. The V end lost 3 bases, the J end lost 3 bases, and 12 bases lay between the germline ends. Per germline, CDR1 PRHDT and CDR2 FYEKMQ (reference sequence). CDR3 sequence reads: CASSFGVDDYEQYF. The CDR3 DNA reads as TGTGCCAGCAGCTTCGGTGTCGACGACTACGAGCAGTACTTC. Looking up the rest from reference TRBV13 and TRBJ2-7 gives the full variable domain: AAGVIQSPRHLIKEKRETATLKCYPIPRHDTVYWYQQGPGQDPQFLISFYEKMQSDKGSIPDRFSAQQFSDYHSELNMSSLELGDSALYFCASSFGVDDYEQYFGPGTRLTVT.

This clonotype was seen more than once but under ten times. This sequence joins TRBV29-1 and TRBJ2-7, with 7 bases that match TRBD1. The J segment lost 6 bases and the V segment lost 4 bases, leaving 6 bases of the junction unmatched. The CDR3 has 12 residues. Germline CDR1 reads SQVTM; CDR2 reads ANQGSEA. The CDR3 nucleotides are TGCAGCGTTGGGGACAGTACGGCCGAGCAGTACTTC. This sequence encodes CSVGDSTAEQYF.

The chain links TRBV11-2 to TRBJ2-3; possibly TRBD1 for D (5 bases). The CDR3 has 15 residues. Germline CDR1 and CDR2: SGHAT and FQNNGV. Trimming left V 1 base short and J 4 bases short, with 12 bases between. The CDR3 here is CASSLVGAGADTQYF. CDR3 nucleotides: TGTGCCAGCAGCTTAGTTGGGGCTGGGGCAGATACGCAGTATTTT.